This TCR beta chain came from a study of T cells in Graves' hyperthyroidism and ophthalmopathy. V lost 8 bases to trimming and J lost 7 bases; unmatched junction nucleotides: 10. The CDR3 extends over 14 amino acids. Germline-derived CDR1 and CDR2 are MNHNS and SASEGT. Thyroid ultrasound and orbital computed tomography, with clinical symptoms and serum thyroxine and TRAb, informed diagnoses. About this clonotype: Antigen: not known.

The TCR beta CDR3 regions underwent amplification using RNA transcripts as the source. RT-PCR in the first round (using the HTBI primer set) targeted the TCR CDR3. TCRdb reprocessed the multiplex PCR reads via MiXCR and lists one record per CDR3 protein. The repertoire includes some 500,000 distinct CDR3 sequences, over 13% of them detected once, and around a sixth sits in the top ten. Overall study results and limits: Ophthalmopathy stood apart from stable hyperthyroidism in a 13 V-J model. The majority of expanded thyroid clonotypes above 0.001 also appeared in blood.

This clonotype originated in a woman in her late teens or twenties with Graves' hyperthyroidism. The chain employs TRBV6-1 and TRBJ1-5; 8 nucleotides agree with TRBD1. Source material: blood. CDR3 loop: CASLLGQGGQPQHF. CDR3 bases: TGTGCCAGCCTTCTTGGACAGGGCGGCCAGCCCCAGCATTTT.